Below, 12 T cell receptor beta chains from the same sample are listed, as sequenced in a study of blood T cell repertoires in COVID-19. Assay used: immunoSEQ multiplex PCR; TCRdb lists only in-frame clones, some missing. The profile shows 40,000 to 60,000 clones, around 65% of them singletons. Material: peripheral blood. The receptor source for this set is a woman aged 65 to 85 with acute or convalescent COVID-19.

V and J are TRBV19 and TRBJ2-7; 9 nucleotides align to TRBD2. The germline CDR1 and CDR2 sequences are LNHDA and SQIVND (reference sequence). The CDR3 spans 15 residues. The trim removed 4 bases at V and 1 base at J, leaving 5 bases unmatched. The CDR3 coding sequence is TGTGCCAGTAGTAGTAGGACTAGCGCGTCCTACGAGCAGTACTTC. This sequence encodes CASSSRTSASYEQYF.

For the CDR3, the DNA is TGTGCCAGCAGTTACGTCGCACTGCTTAATGAGCAGTTCTTC. Translating it yields CASSYVALLNEQFF. The chain recombines TRBV6-2 or TRBV6-3 with TRBJ2-1; D is unresolved. Germline CDR1 reads MNHEY; CDR2 reads SVGEGT. V lost 2 bases and J lost 7, with 12 bases in between. The CDR3 length is 14 residues.

The rearrangement links TRBV5-5 to TRBJ2-1; TRBD1 matches at 7 bases. The germline CDR1 and CDR2 sequences are SGHKS and YYEKEE (reference sequence). The CDR3 is 15 residues long. The V and J ends lost 0 bases and 9 bases, in that order; junction bases with no gene match: 9. As DNA, the CDR3 is TGTGCCAGCAGCTTGGTTTCAGGGGGTGAGAGTGAGCAGTTCTTC. It encodes CASSLVSGGESEQFF.

The chain links TRBV7-4 to TRBJ2-7, with D possibly being TRBD1 (5 bases). Germline CDR1 is SGHVT and CDR2 is SQSDAQ. The CDR3 runs to 13 residues. V dropped 1 base and J dropped 3 bases, with 7 bases sitting between them. CDR3 protein: CASSLVRVYEQYF. CDR3 DNA: TGTGCCAGCAGCTTAGTCAGGGTCTACGAGCAGTACTTC.

The rearrangement uses TRBV21-1 and TRBJ2-5; the table's D call of TRBD2 was not tested on the DNA. TRBV21-1 counts as a pseudogene. This CDR3 has 18 residues. CDR3 sequence: CASSKVIIRRLFQETQYF. CDR3 DNA sequence: TGTGCCAGCAGCAAAGTTATCATCCGGCGGCTTTTCCAAGAGACCCAGTACTTC.

This sequence joins TRBV19 and TRBJ1-5, with TRBD1 matching over 7 bases. Germline values: CDR1 LNHDA, CDR2 SQIVND (reference sequence). The CDR3 spans 14 residues. Trimming took 3 bases from V and 6 from J; bases not matched to a gene: 5. The CDR3 reads CASSIQGGSQPQHF. CDR3 sequence (DNA): TGTGCCAGTAGTATTCAGGGGGGTAGTCAGCCCCAGCATTTT.

This sequence joins TRBV30 and TRBJ1-2, with 10 bases matching TRBD1. With V trimmed by 0 bases and J by 6 bases, 1 base remained unmatched. Germline V lookup: CDR1 GTSNPN, CDR2 SVGIG (reference sequence). The CDR3 is 13 residues long. CDR3: CAWSVGTGDGYTF. DNA for the CDR3: TGTGCCTGGAGTGTAGGGACAGGGGATGGCTACACCTTC.

The chain combines TRBV5-1 with TRBJ2-1, with 14 bases identical to TRBD2. CDR3 length: 15 residues. J was trimmed by 5 bases and V by 4 bases; bases with no gene match: 2. Per the germline V gene, CDR1 is SGHRS and CDR2 is YFSETQ. Written as DNA, the CDR3 is TGCGCCAGCAGCACGGGACTAGCGGGGGACAATGAGCAGTTCTTC. It specifies CASSTGLAGDNEQFF.

The chain recombines TRBV4-1 with TRBJ2-5; no definite D call. Germline values: CDR1 MGHRA, CDR2 YSYEKL. Trimming took off 1 base at V and 8 bases at J, with 17 bases between the two ends. This CDR3 comprises 15 residues. This chain's CDR3 is CASSQVMERPHTQYF. The DNA of the CDR3 is TGCGCCAGCAGCCAAGTTATGGAGCGACCGCATACCCAGTACTTC.

This chain joins TRBV5-1 and TRBJ1-2; 8 bases match TRBD1. Germline V lookup: CDR1 SGHRS, CDR2 YFSETQ. The V and J ends lost 0 bases and 2 bases, in that order; junction bases with no gene match: 0. CDR3 length: 14 residues. The chain's CDR3 is CASSLGDRNYGYTF. In nucleotides, the CDR3 is TGCGCCAGCAGCTTGGGGGACAGGAACTATGGCTACACCTTC.

This chain connects TRBV7-9 to TRBJ2-1, with 8 bases lining up with TRBD2. The V gene's germline CDR1 is SEHNR and CDR2 FQNEAQ (reference sequence). This CDR3 spans 15 amino acids. J gave up 0 bases and V 5 bases, and 3 bases lay outside the gene matches. The CDR3 sequence is CASSAGGSSYNEQFF. CDR3 DNA: TGTGCCAGCAGCGCGGGGGGCAGCTCCTACAATGAGCAGTTCTTC.

V and J are TRBV5-1 and TRBJ2-1; TRBD1 is a possible D gene (5 bases). The V gene lost 3 bases and the J gene lost 1 base, with 14 bases spanning the gap. This CDR3 is built from 16 residues. In germline, CDR1 is SGHRS, CDR2 YFSETQ. Here the CDR3 DNA reads TGCGCCAGCAGCTACTCAGGGTCAGGTTCCTACAATGAGCAGTTCTTC. As protein: CASSYSGSGSYNEQFF. The full variable domain, with the rest looked up from reference TRBV5-1 and TRBJ2-1, is KAGVTQTPRYLIKTRGQQVTLSCSPISGHRSVSWYQQTPGQGLQFLFEYFSETQRNKGNFPGRFSGRQFSNSRSEMNVSTLELGDSALYLCASSYSGSGSYNEQFFGPGTRLTVL.